Presented here are 10 T cell receptor beta chains from one specimen sequenced in a study of blood T cell repertoires in COVID-19. Data came from immunoSEQ multiplex PCR; TCRdb stores just in-frame clones and leaves some out. Of around 61,000 clones listed, under 90% are singletons. Specimen: peripheral blood. All receptors come from a man aged 45 to 65 with active COVID-19.

The chain couples TRBV18 to TRBJ2-7; 8 bases fit TRBD1. V lost 1 base, J lost 3 bases, and 8 bases stayed unmatched. CDR3 size: 16 residues. CDR1 and CDR2 from the germline V gene are KGHSH and LQKENI. The CDR3 DNA follows: TGTGCCAGCTCACCACGCGGGACAGGTAGGAACTACGAGCAGTACTTC. It is translated as CASSPRGTGRNYEQYF.

The CDR3 DNA reads TGTGCCAGCAGCCACTCCGGGGACAGGGCCTACGAGCAGTACTTC. Protein sequence: CASSHSGDRAYEQYF. The chain couples TRBV7-9 to TRBJ2-7, with TRBD1 identical over 9 bases. Trimming cost V 5 bases and J 2 bases; bases outside gene matches: 7. This CDR3 is built from 15 residues. The germline V gene encodes CDR1 SEHNR and CDR2 FQNEAQ (reference sequence).

This chain uses TRBV12-1 with TRBJ1-5; TRBD1 is the table's D call and was not checked against the DNA. TRBV12-1 is a recognized pseudogene. There are 17 residues in the CDR3. The CDR3, as DNA: TGTGCCAGCGCCACCGGCGGGGGACAGGGGGACTATCAGCCCCAGCATTTT. Its protein product is CASATGGGQGDYQPQHF.

This chain uses TRBV6-6 with TRBJ2-7, with 8 bases that match TRBD2. The CDR3 runs to 16 residues. V was pared by 0 bases and J by 3 bases, with 7 bases of the junction left unmatched. In germline, CDR1 is MNHNY, CDR2 SVGAGI (reference sequence). The chain's CDR3 is CASSYSGGGSRYEQYF. DNA for the CDR3: TGTGCCAGCAGTTACTCGGGCGGGGGGAGCCGCTACGAGCAGTACTTC.

This chain links TRBV6-6 with TRBJ2-5, with 7 positions matching TRBD2. Germline CDR1 MNHNY, CDR2 SVGAGI (reference sequence). Trimming removed 5 bases from V and 3 bases from J; junction bases left unmatched: 9. The CDR3 is 15 residues long. DNA of the CDR3: TGTGCCAGCAGTCCCCCAGCTAGCGGTAAAGAGACCCAGTACTTC. Translating gives CASSPPASGKETQYF.

The genes are TRBV19 and TRBJ2-7, with 7 bases identical to TRBD1. Germline V gene data show CDR1 as LNHDA and CDR2 as SQIVND (reference sequence). The trim removed 4 bases at V and 2 bases at J, leaving 8 bases unmatched. This CDR3 has 15 residues. The CDR3 sequence is CASSNRDRPPYEQYF. The CDR3 region has the DNA TGTGCCAGTAGTAACCGGGACAGACCCCCCTACGAGCAGTACTTC.

The rearrangement links TRBV5-8 to TRBJ1-5, with 7 bases lining up with TRBD1. Trimming at V came to 5 bases and at J to 5 bases, leaving 7 bases not matched to a gene. In germline, CDR1 is SGHTS, CDR2 YDEGEE. The length of the CDR3 is 14 residues. In DNA, the CDR3 is TGTGCCAGCAGTTACAGGGGTCGAGATCAGCCCCAGCATTTT. Amino acid sequence: CASSYRGRDQPQHF.

This chain connects TRBV7-9 to TRBJ2-1; TRBD2 matches at 7 bases. J was trimmed by 4 bases and V by 4 bases; bases with no gene match: 7. This CDR3 comprises 15 residues. CDR1 and CDR2 (germline): SEHNR, FQNEAQ (reference sequence). The CDR3 DNA is TGTGCCAGCAGCTCGCGGGGGTCGATTTACAATGAGCAGTTCTTC. Protein product: CASSSRGSIYNEQFF. The complete variable domain, with remaining parts taken from reference TRBV7-9 and TRBJ2-1, reads DTGVSQNPRHKITKRGQNVTFRCDPISEHNRLYWYRQTLGQGPEFLTYFQNEAQLEKSRLLSDRFSAERPKGSFSTLEIQRTEQGDSAMYLCASSSRGSIYNEQFFGPGTRLTVL.

The V gene is TRBV18, the J gene TRBJ2-7; perhaps TRBD1 as D (5 bases). Germline V lookup: CDR1 KGHSH, CDR2 LQKENI. Trimming removed 6 bases at V and 1 base at J, with 16 bases between. CDR3 length: 15 amino acids. The CDR3 reads CASSPRTQKSYEQYF. CDR3 bases: TGTGCCAGCTCTCCTAGGACACAGAAATCCTACGAGCAGTACTTC. Filled out from reference TRBV18 and TRBJ2-7, the complete variable domain reads NAGVMQNPRHLVRRRGQEARLRCSPMKGHSHVYWYRQLPEEGLKFMVYLQKENIIDESGMPKERFSAEFPKEGPSILRIQQVVRGDSAAYFCASSPRTQKSYEQYFGPGTRLTVT.

The rearrangement links TRBV25-1 to TRBJ2-5; D call uncertain. In germline, CDR1 is MGHDK, CDR2 SYGVNS. Trimming removed 1 base at V and 1 base at J, with 13 bases between. The CDR3 has 16 residues. The CDR3 nucleotides are TGTGCCAGCAGTGAATCTCCCATATACGGCCAAGAGACCCAGTACTTC. Protein product: CASSESPIYGQETQYF.